This TCR beta chain appears in the sequencing data of a study of T cell changes during pregnancy in multiple sclerosis. Trimming took 4 bases from V and 2 from J, leaving 17 bases between them. Germline assignment: CDR1 SEHNR and CDR2 FQNEAQ (reference sequence). The CDR3 is 16 residues long. Only in-frame clones appear in the TCRdb table, and some are missing; sequencing was by immunoSEQ multiplex PCR. The sample includes some 110,000 clones, roughly 90% of them seen just once. The source is a female donor with multiple sclerosis, enrolled in a pregnancy study. The starting material was peripheral blood, obtained in the third trimester of pregnancy. The chain employs TRBV7-9 and TRBJ2-5; D possibly corresponds to TRBD2 (7 bases). The CDR3 DNA reads TGTGCCAGCAGCTCCCGGTGGGAGGGGGTACAAGAGACCCAGTACTTC. Protein product: CASSSRWEGVQETQYF.